These 4 T cell receptor beta chains were all obtained from the same sample, sequenced in a study of shared clonotypes between healthy human individuals. Here immunoSEQ multiplex PCR was the method, and the copy in TCRdb shows in-frame clones only, minus some. The table shows 2.5 million or so clones, with approximately 92% occurring only once. Sequenced material: naive CD4+ T cells sorted from blood. The subset denotes: CD45RA+ positively selected. The receptor set was obtained from a young man in good health.

CDR3 in amino acids: CASRGQEPNSREQYF. The CDR3 DNA is TGTGCCAGCAGGGGACAGGAACCTAACTCTCGCGAGCAGTACTTC. This chain uses TRBV6-1 with TRBJ2-7; 8 nucleotides line up with TRBD1. Looked up from germline, CDR1 is MNHNS and CDR2 is SASEGT. V gave up 6 bases and J gave up 6 bases; unmatched junction bases: 13. The CDR3 spans 15 residues.

This chain uses TRBV2 with TRBJ2-5, with a possible D match to TRBD2 (6 bases). The CDR3 is made up of 14 amino acids. The V end lost 7 bases, the J end lost 9 bases, and 21 bases lay between the germline ends. CDR1 and CDR2 (germline): SNHLY, FYNNEI. The CDR3 DNA reads as TGTGCCAGCAACCTTGAACGCGGGGCTGGGGCCCAGTACTTC. Encoded protein: CASNLERGAGAQYF.

The chain uses TRBV5-6 and TRBJ1-1, with D maybe TRBD1 (5 bases). The germline gives CDR1 SGHDT, CDR2 YYEEEE. The V gene lost 5 bases and the J gene lost 1 base, with 12 bases spanning the gap. The length of the CDR3 is 14 residues. The CDR3 nucleotides are TGTGCCAGCAGGGCCGGGACGGCGAACACTGAAGCTTTCTTT. Translated: CASRAGTANTEAFF.

The chain employs TRBV4-3 and TRBJ2-3; D is ambiguous. Germline V gene sequence: CDR1 LGHNA, CDR2 YSLEER. Deletions cut 0 bases from V and 3 bases from J, with 13 bases between. CDR3 size: 16 residues. The CDR3 loop is CASSQDWSSQTDTQYF. The DNA for the CDR3 is TGCGCCAGCAGCCAAGATTGGAGTAGCCAGACAGATACGCAGTATTTT.